This T cell receptor beta chain emerged from a study of glioma-infiltrating T cells. This CDR3 spans 18 amino acids. The germline V gene has CDR1 LGHDT and CDR2 YNNKEL (reference sequence). Regarding this clonotype: Its antigen is currently unknown. It may be a read error: a sequence one base away is much more abundant.

General observations from the study: Non-neoplastic patients had below-expected tissue-blood divergence, while all gliomas exceeded expectation. CDR3 overlap between tissue and blood was very small.

Using RNA template, CDR3s of TCR alpha and beta were amplified with iRepertoire arm-PCR. One entry per CDR3 protein, called by TCRdb with MiXCR from the multiplex PCR reads. The sample gives about 210,000 distinct CDR3 sequences, 32% of which show up once; roughly a fifth is in the top ten. The sample was glioma tissue, nonneoplastic brain tissue, or PBMCs (not recorded which). The sequence was collected from a human donor with low-grade glioma or glioblastoma, undergoing nonglioma brain surgery, or in good health (not recorded which). The rearrangement uses TRBV3-1 and TRBJ2-7, with D possibly being TRBD1 or TRBD2 (5 bases each). CDR3 region: CASRQDLIAPGPSYEQYF. The CDR3 bases are TGTGCCAGCAGACAAGATCTCATAGCCCCGGGACCATCCTACGAGCAGTACTTC.